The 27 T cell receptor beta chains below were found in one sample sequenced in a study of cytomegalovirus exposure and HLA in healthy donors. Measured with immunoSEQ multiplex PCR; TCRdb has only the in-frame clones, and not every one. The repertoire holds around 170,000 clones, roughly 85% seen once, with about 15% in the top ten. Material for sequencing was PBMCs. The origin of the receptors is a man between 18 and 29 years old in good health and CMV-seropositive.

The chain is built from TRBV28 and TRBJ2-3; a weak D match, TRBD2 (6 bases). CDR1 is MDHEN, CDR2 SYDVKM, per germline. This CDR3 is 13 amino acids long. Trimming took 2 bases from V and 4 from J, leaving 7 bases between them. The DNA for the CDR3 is TGTGCCAGCAGTTTAGGGACTTCAGATACGCAGTATTTT. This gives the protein CASSLGTSDTQYF.

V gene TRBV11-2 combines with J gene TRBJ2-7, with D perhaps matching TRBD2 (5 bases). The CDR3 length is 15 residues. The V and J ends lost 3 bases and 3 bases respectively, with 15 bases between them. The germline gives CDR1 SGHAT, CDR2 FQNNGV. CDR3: CASSFGGSAYYEQYF. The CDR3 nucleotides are TGTGCCAGCAGCTTTGGCGGGTCAGCATACTACGAGCAGTACTTC.

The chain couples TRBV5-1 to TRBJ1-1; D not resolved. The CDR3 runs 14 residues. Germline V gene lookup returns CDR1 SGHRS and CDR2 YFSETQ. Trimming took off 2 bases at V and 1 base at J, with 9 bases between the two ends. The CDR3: CASSLQISNTEAFF. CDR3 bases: TGCGCCAGCAGCTTACAAATCTCGAACACTGAAGCTTTCTTT.

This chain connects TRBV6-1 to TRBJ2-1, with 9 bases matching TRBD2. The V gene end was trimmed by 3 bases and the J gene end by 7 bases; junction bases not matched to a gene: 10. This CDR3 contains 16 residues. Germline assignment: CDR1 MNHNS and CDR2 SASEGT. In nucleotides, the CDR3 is TGTGCCAGCAGTGATGCGGAGCGGGGGGCCTTAAATGAGCAGTTCTTC. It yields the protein CASSDAERGALNEQFF.

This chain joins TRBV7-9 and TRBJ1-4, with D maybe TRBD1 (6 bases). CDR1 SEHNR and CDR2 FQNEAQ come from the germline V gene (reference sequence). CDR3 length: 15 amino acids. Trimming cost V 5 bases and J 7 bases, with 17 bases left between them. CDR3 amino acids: CASSHTGSSSEKLFF. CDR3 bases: TGTGCCAGCAGCCACACAGGGTCTTCGTCTGAAAAACTGTTTTTT.

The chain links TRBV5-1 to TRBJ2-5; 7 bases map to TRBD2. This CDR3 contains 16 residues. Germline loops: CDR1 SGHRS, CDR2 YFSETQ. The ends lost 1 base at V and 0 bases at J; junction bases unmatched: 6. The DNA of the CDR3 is TGCGCCAGCAGCTTGTTTGGGGGGGGAGACCAAGAGACCCAGTACTTC. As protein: CASSLFGGGDQETQYF.

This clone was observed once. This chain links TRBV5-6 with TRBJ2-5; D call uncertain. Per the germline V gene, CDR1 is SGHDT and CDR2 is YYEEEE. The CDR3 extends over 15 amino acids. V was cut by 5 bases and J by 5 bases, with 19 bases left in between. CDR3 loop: CASSSKRRLRETQYF. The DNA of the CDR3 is TGTGCCAGCAGTTCGAAAAGGCGCCTCAGGGAGACCCAGTACTTC.

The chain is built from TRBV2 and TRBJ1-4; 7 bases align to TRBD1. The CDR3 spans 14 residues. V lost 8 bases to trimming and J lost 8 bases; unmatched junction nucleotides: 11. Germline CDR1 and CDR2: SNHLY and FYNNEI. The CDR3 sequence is CASGGGSGGEKLFF. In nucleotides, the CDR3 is TGTGCCAGCGGCGGCGGGTCAGGGGGGGAAAAACTGTTTTTT.

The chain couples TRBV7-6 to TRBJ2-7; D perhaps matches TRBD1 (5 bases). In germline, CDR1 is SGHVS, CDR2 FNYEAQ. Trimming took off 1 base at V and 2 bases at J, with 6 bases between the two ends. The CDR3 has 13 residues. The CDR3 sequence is CASSLEGAYEQYF. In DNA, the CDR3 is TGTGCCAGCAGCTTAGAAGGGGCCTACGAGCAGTACTTC.

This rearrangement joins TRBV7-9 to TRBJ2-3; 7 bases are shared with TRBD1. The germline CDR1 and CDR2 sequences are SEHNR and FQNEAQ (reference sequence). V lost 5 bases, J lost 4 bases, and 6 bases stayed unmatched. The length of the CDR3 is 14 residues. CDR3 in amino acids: CASSPTGRADTQYF. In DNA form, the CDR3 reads TGTGCCAGCAGCCCGACAGGGAGAGCAGATACGCAGTATTTT.

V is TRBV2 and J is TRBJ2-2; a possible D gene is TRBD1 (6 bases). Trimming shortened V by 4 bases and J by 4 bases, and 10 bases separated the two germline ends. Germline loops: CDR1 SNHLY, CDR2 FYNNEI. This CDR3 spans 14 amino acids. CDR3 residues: CASSGGRLTGELFF. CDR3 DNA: TGTGCCAGCAGTGGGGGGCGGCTCACCGGGGAGCTGTTTTTT.

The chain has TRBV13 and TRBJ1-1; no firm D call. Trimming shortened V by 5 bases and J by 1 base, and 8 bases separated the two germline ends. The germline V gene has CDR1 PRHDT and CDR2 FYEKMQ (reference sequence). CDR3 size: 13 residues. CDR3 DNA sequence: TGTGCCAGCAGCCCCCGGAGGAACACTGAAGCTTTCTTT. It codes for CASSPRRNTEAFF.

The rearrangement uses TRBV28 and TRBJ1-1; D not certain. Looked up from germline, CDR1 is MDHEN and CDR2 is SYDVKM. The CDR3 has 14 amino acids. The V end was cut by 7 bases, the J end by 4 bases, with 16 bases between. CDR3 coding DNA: TGTGCCAGCATTCCTCCCCGGGAAAGCACTGAAGCTTTCTTT. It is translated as CASIPPRESTEAFF.

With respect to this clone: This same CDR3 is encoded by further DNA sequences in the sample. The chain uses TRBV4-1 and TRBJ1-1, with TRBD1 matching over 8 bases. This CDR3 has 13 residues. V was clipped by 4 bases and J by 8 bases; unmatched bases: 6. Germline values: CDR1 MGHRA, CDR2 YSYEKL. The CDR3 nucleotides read TGCGCCAGCAGCCTTACAGGGGGGACGGAAGCTTTCTTT. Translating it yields CASSLTGGTEAFF.

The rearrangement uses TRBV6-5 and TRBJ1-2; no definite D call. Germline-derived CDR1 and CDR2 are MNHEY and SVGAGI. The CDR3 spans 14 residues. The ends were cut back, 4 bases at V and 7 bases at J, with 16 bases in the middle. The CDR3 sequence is CASSFQPQRGGYTF. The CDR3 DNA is TGTGCCAGCAGTTTCCAACCCCAGCGAGGTGGCTACACCTTC.

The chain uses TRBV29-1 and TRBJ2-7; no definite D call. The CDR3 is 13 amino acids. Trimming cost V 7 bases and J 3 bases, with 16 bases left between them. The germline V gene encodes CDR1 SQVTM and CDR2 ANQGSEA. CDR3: CSAHDSTHYEQYF. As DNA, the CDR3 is TGCAGCGCCCACGATTCGACTCACTACGAGCAGTACTTC.

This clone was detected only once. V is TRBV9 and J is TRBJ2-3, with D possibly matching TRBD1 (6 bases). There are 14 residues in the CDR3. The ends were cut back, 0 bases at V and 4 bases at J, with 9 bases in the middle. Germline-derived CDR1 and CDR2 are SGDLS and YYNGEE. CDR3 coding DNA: TGTGCCAGCAGCGTAGCAGGGGCCCCAGATACGCAGTATTTT. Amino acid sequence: CASSVAGAPDTQYF.

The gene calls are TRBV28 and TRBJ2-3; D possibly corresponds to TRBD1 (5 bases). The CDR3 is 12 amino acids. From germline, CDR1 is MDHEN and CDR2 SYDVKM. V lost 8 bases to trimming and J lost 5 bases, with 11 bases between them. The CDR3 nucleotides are TGTGCCAGCCGGGCTAGGGGAGATACGCAGTATTTT. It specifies CASRARGDTQYF. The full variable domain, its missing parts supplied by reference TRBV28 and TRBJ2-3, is DVKVTQSSRYLVKRTGEKVFLECVQDMDHENMFWYRQDPGLGLRLIYFSYDVKMKEKGDIPEGYSVSREKKERFSLILESASTNQTSMYLCASRARGDTQYFGPGTRLTVL.

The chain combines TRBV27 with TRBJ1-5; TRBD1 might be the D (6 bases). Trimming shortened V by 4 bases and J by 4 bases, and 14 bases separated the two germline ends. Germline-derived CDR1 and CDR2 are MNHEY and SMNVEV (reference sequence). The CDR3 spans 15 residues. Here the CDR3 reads CASSSVGGENQPQHF. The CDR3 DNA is TGTGCCAGCAGTTCGGTAGGGGGTGAAAATCAGCCCCAGCATTTT.

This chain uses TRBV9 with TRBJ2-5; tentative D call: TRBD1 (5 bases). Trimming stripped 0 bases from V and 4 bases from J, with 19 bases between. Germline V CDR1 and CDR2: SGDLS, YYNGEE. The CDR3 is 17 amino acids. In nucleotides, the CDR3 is TGTGCCAGCAGCGTAGGTGACTCGAGGCTAAGGGGAGAGACCCAGTACTTC. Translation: CASSVGDSRLRGETQYF.

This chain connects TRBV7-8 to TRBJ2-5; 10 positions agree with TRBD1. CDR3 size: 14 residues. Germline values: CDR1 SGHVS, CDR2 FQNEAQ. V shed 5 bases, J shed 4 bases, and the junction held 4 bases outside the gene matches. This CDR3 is CASSSDRGRETQYF. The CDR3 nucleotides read TGTGCCAGCAGCAGCGACAGGGGGCGAGAGACCCAGTACTTC.

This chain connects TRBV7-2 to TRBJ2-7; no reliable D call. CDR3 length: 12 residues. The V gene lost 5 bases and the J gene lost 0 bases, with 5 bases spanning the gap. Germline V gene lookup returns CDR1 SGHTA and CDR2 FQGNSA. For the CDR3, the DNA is TGTGCCAGCAGCCCTAACTCCTACGAGCAGTACTTC. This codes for CASSPNSYEQYF. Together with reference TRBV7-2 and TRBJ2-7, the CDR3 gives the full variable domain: GAGVSQSPSNKVTEKGKDVELRCDPISGHTALYWYRQSLGQGLEFLIYFQGNSAPDKSGLPSDRFSAERTGGSVSTLTIQRTQQEDSAVYLCASSPNSYEQYFGPGTRLTVT.

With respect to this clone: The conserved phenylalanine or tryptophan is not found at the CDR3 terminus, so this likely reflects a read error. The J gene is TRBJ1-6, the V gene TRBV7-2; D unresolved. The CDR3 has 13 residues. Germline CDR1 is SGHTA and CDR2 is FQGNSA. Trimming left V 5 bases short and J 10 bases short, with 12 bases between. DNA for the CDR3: TGTGCCAGCAGCCTGACCCGGGAGTCACCCCTCCACCTT. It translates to CASSLTRESPLHL.

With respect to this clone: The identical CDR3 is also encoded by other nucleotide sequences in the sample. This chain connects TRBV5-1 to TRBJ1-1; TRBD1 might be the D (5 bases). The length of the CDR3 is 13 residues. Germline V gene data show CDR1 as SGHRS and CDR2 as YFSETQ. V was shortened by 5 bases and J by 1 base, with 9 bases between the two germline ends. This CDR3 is CASSPTGNTEAFF. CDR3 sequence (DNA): TGCGCCAGCAGTCCCACAGGGAACACTGAAGCTTTCTTT.

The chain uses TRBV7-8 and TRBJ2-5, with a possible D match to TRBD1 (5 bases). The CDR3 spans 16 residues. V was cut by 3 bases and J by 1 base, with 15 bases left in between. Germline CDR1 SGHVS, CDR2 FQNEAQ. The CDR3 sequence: CASSFRASVLQETQYF. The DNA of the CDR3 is TGTGCCAGCAGCTTCAGGGCCTCCGTACTCCAAGAGACCCAGTACTTC. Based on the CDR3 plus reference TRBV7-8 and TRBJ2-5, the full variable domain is GAGVSQSPRYKVAKRGQDVALRCDPISGHVSLFWYQQALGQGPEFLTYFQNEAQLDKSGLPSDRFFAERPEGSVSTLKIQRTQQEDSAVYLCASSFRASVLQETQYFGPGTRLLVL.

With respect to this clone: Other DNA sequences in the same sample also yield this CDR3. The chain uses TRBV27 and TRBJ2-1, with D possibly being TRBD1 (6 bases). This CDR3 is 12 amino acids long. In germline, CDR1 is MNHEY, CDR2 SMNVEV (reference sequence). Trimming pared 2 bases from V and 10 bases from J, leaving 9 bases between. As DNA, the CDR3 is TGTGCCAGCAGTTTAGGGGGCAACGAGCAGTTCTTC. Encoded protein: CASSLGGNEQFF.

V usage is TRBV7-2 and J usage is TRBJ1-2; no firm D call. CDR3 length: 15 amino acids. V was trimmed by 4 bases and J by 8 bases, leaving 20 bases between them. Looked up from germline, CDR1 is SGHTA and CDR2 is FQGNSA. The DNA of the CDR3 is TGTGCCAGCAGCTCTAGGACGTCCGGGGAGGGAGGCTACACCTTC. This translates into CASSSRTSGEGGYTF.